This T cell receptor beta chain was captured in a study of shared clonotypes between healthy human individuals (dated by TCRdb to the early 2020s). In terms of the full investigation: A couple of women and a few men aged 18 to 49 years were included in the cohort. For each donor, CD4 naive and CD4 memory were each run on three plates, CD8 naive on two plates, and CD8 memory on one plate. To estimate repertoire size and how much clonotypes are shared between individuals, the study performed deep sequencing of blood TCR repertoires from a handful of healthy adults. Libraries were prepared and TCR repertoires were sequenced by different laboratories using diverse techniques, in order to increase sequencing depth and limit assay-specific biases. Leukapheresis yielded between about 0.85 and 10 billion PBMCs per donor. Study-level results and caveats: Compared with non-shared clonotypes, clonotypes shared by all four sorted-subset donors had higher generation probabilities. Sampling was limited to blood, and TCR repertoires in tissue likely differ from TCR repertoires in blood. Rarefaction of sorted-subset datasets indicated incomplete sequencing despite the large sequencing depth. When a few donors were compared, the shared fraction of clonotypes was around 4.6% for naive CD4, more than 3% for naive CD8, more than 2% for memory CD4, and 0.3% to 0.5% for memory CD8. Because the study included a small number of donors, the genetic and exposure-history diversity represented was limited. Larger estimated clonotype richness was generally found for naive subsets than for memory subsets. Based on pairwise subsampling, the degree of clonotype sharing among donors was expected to be affected by sequencing depth.

CDR1 is given as MNHNY and CDR2 as SVGAGI, both from the germline V gene (reference sequence). Trimming at the junction amounts to 5 bases on V and 2 bases on J, and the germline ends lie 11 bases apart. The CDR3 starts with the cysteine, ends with the phenylalanine, and has 14 residues. This entry keeps only the CDR3 DNA: 42 bases, framed from base 1. Using the deep immunoSEQ assay, multiplex PCR amplified TCR CDR3 regions from genomic DNA. Extracted genomic DNA from each cell subset was spread evenly across all wells of several immunoSEQ 96-well plates, with each plate serving as a replicate. For sorted subsets, 200 ng of genomic DNA, equivalent to around 31,000 T cell genomes, went into each replicate PCR. The purified libraries were quantified using a Qubit 3.0 fluorometer, sized with a Bioanalyzer 2100, and then quantified again using the KAPA Library Quantification kit. Each immunoSEQ 96-well plate was sequenced on its own single-read 150-cycle Illumina NextSeq 550 flow cell. Turning to the authors' computational methods: Because the immunoSEQ output held only junctional sequences and lacked quality scores, the filtering could not match the filtering applied to full-length reads. Sequences were annotated with PyIR, a Python wrapper for IgBLAST v1.9, and V/J genes and CDR3 were assigned using IMGT germline references. Reads were filtered out if the reads had weak V/J assignments (E-value above 1e-6), no CDR3, stop codons, out-of-frame junctions, or ambiguous translated residues. V3J clonotypes were defined by identical inferred V gene, J gene, and CDR3 amino acid sequence. Percentage overlap between repertoires was calculated by dividing the number of shared unique clonotypes by the size of the smaller repertoire. Repertoire richness was assessed with RTK rarefaction, the Chao1 estimator, and Recon v2.1 estimates of unobserved clonotypes. OLGA was used to compute generation probabilities for all TCRbeta clonotypes that the gDNA method yielded from several donors. TCRdb obtained this table from immuneACCESS and retained in-frame rearrangements with V and J assigned. These tables miss some clones; where compared with another copy, unresolved V genes account for less than half of the shortfall, and the remainder is unexplained. For V, J and clone size, that table is used; D and trimming come from the DNA. This sample has some 980,000 clones in its table, and more than 75% of those were observed once. Of the sample, about 1.5% falls within the top ten clones.

Concerning this clone: Its antigen remains unidentified. Base-call qualities are not available, and no considerably larger clone is one nucleotide away.

The donors were healthy, HIV-negative adults who had no recently reported acute infections or vaccinations. Every donor was a Caucasian adult residing in Nashville, Tennessee, USA. Magnetic negative selection was used to enrich CD4+ T cells, after which naive cells were positively selected on CD45RA and the negative fraction became the memory subset. Blood was obtained by leukapheresis, after which PBMCs were separated by Ficoll-Histopaque density gradient centrifugation and cryopreserved in liquid nitrogen vapor phase. Analytical flow cytometry was used to check the purity and quantity of every magnetically sorted T cell population. Genomic DNA was isolated from each sorted fraction and quantified by UV absorbance on a Nanodrop 2000c.

The V and J segments used are TRBV6-6 and TRBJ2-3; the D gene identity is not certain. Source material: memory CD4+ T cells sorted from blood. The cell subset or site label on this specimen signifies: CD45RA-negative fraction. This TCR came from a man younger than 35 in good health. CDR3 sequence: CASSHTRNTDTQYF. The DNA is as follows: TGTGCCAGCAGTCATACTCGAAACACAGATACGCAGTATTTT.